This TCR beta chain was observed in a study of CD8+CD57+ T cells in acquired aplastic anemia. For the study at large: Sorted CD4+ and CD8+ cells yielded around 3.2 ug of DNA on average.

The patients chosen for sequencing had shown expansion of CD8+CD57+ cells (detected by flow cytometry). All patients had severe acquired aplastic anemia. Blood samples were obtained from patients who had received no prior therapy. Genomic DNA provided the template from which TCR beta VDJ and CDR3 profiles were obtained. Each CDR3 protein is one row after TCRdb ran MiXCR on the reads. The table shows under 350,000 distinct CDR3 sequences, with roughly 53% occurring only once. Study results and caveats: The number of CD8+ CDR3 sequences shared by patients and controls was under 35.

The J segment lost 0 bases and the V segment lost 3 bases, leaving 2 bases of the junction unmatched. The germline V gene has CDR1 LNHDA and CDR2 SQIVND (reference sequence). CDR3 length: 14 amino acids. This clonotype was recorded many times. Its antigen is not identified. The sequencing sample was made of sorted CD4+, CD8+, or CD8+CD57+ T cells (not recorded which) from PBMCs. The sequence was collected from a human donor with aplastic anemia. The rearrangement links TRBV19 to TRBJ2-7, with 7 bases fitting TRBD1. This CDR3 reads CASSMTGSSYEQYF. The CDR3 bases are TGTGCCAGTAGTATGACAGGGAGCTCCTACGAGCAGTACTTC.